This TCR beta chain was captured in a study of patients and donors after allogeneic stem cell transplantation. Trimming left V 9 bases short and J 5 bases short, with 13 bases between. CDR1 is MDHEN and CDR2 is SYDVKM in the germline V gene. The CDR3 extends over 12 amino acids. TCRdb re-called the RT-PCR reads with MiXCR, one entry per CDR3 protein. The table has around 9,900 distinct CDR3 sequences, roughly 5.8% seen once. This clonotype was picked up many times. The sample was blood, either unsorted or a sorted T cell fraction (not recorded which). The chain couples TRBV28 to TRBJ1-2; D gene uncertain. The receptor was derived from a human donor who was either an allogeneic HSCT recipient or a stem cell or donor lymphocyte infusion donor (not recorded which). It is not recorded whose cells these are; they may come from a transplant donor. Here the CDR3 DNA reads TGTGCCAGTTCCCCATGGGGTTATGGCTACACCTTC. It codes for CASSPWGYGYTF.